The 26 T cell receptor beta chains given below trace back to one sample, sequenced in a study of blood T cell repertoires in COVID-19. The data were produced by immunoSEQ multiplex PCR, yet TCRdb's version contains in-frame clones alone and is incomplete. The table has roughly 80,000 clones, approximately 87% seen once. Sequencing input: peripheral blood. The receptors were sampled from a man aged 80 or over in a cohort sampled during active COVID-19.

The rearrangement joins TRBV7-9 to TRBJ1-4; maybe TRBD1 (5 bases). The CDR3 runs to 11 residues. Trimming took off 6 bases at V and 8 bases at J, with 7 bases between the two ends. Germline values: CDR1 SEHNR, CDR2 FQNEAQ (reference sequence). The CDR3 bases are TGTGCCAGCAGTGGGGCGGAAAAACTGTTTTTT. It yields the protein CASSGAEKLFF.

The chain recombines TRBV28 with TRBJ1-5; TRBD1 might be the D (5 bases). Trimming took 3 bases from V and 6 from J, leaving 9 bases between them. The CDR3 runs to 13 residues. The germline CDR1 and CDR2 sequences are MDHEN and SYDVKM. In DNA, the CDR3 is TGTGCCAGCAGTTTGGGGGGAATTCAGCCCCAGCATTTT. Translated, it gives CASSLGGIQPQHF.

CDR3 residues: CASSYRSGGSLAKNIQYF. In nucleotides, the CDR3 is TGTGCCAGCAGTTACAGGTCAGGGGGATCCCTAGCCAAAAACATTCAGTACTTC. This chain links TRBV6-2 or TRBV6-3 with TRBJ2-4; TRBD1 aligns across 7 bases. Germline V gene sequence: CDR1 MNHEY, CDR2 SVGEGT. The CDR3 is made up of 18 amino acids. V lost 2 bases, J lost 0 bases, and 10 bases stayed unmatched.

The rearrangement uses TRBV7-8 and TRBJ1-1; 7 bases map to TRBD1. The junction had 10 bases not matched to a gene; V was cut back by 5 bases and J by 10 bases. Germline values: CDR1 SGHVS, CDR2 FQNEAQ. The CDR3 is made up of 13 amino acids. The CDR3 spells CASSLGQRSSAFF. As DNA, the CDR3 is TGTGCCAGCAGCCTGGGACAGAGGTCGTCAGCTTTCTTT.

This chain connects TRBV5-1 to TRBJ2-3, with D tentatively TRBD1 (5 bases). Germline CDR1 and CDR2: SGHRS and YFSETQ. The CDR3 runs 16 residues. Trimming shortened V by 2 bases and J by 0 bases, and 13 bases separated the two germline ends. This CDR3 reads CASSFSTGPSTDTQYF. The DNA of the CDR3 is TGCGCCAGCAGCTTTAGCACAGGCCCTAGCACAGATACGCAGTATTTT.

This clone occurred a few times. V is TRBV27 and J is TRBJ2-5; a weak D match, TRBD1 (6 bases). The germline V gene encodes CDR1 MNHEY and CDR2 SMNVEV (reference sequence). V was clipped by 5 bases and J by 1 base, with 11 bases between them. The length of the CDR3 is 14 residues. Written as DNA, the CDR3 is TGTGCCAGCAGTATTACAGGGTTCCAAGAGACCCAGTACTTC. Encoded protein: CASSITGFQETQYF.

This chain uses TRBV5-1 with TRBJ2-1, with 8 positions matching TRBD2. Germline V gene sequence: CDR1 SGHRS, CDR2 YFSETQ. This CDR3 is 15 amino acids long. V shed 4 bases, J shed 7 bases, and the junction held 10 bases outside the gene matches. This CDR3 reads CASSPTAGDVNEQFF. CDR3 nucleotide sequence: TGCGCCAGCAGCCCTACAGCGGGGGATGTGAATGAGCAGTTCTTC.

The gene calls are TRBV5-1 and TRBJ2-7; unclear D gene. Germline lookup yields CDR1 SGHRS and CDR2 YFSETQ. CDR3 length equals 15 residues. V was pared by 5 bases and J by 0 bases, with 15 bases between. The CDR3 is CASRLEKHSSYEQYV. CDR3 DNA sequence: TGCGCCAGCAGGCTTGAGAAACACAGCTCCTACGAGCAGTACGTC.

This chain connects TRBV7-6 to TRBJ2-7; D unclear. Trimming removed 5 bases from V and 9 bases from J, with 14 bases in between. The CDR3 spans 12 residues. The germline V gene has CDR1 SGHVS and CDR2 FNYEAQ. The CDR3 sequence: CASSVDRSPQYF. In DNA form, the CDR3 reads TGTGCCAGCAGCGTAGACCGGTCGCCGCAGTACTTC.

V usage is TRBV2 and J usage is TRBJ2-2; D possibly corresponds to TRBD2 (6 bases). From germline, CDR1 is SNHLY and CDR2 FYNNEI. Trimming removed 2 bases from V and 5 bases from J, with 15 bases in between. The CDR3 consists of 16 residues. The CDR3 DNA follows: TGTGCCAGCAGTGAATTATCAGCCGGGAGTACCGGGGAGCTGTTTTTT. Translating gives CASSELSAGSTGELFF.

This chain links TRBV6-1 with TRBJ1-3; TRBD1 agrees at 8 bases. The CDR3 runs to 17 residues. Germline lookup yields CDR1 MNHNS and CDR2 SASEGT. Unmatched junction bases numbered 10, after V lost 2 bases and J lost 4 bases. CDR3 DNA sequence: TGTGCCAGCAGTGAATCGACAGGGGCGGCTTCGGGAAACACCATATATTTT. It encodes CASSESTGAASGNTIYF.

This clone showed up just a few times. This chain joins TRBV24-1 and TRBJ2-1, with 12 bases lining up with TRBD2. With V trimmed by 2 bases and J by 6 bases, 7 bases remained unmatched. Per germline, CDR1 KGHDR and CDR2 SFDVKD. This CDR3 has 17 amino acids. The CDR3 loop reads CATSDSILAGGSNEQFF. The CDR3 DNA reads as TGTGCCACCAGTGATTCGATACTAGCGGGGGGAAGCAATGAGCAGTTCTTC.

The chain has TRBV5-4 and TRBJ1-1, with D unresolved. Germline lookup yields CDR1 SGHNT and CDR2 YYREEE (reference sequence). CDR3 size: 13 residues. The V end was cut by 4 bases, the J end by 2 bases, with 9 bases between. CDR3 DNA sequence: TGTGCCAGCAGCCGTCCGGGTAACACTGAAGCTTTCTTT. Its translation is CASSRPGNTEAFF.

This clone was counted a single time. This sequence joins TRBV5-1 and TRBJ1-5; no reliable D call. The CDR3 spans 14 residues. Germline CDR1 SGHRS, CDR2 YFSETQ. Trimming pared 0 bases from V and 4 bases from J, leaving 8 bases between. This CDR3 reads CASSLVAGNQPQHF. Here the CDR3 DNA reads TGCGCCAGCAGCTTGGTGGCAGGAAATCAGCCCCAGCATTTT.

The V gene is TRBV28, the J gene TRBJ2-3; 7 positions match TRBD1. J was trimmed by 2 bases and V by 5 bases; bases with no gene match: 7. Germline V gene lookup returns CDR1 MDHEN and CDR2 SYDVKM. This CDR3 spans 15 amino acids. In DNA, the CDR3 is TGTGCCAGCAGTGAACCGGGACAGCTCACAGATACGCAGTATTTT. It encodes CASSEPGQLTDTQYF.

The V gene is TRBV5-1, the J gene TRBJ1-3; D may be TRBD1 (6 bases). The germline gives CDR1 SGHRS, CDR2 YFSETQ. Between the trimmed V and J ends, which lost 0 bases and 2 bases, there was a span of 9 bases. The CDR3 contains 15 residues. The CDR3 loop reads CASSLETGPGNTIYF. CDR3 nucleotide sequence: TGCGCCAGCAGCTTGGAAACAGGGCCTGGAAACACCATATATTTT.

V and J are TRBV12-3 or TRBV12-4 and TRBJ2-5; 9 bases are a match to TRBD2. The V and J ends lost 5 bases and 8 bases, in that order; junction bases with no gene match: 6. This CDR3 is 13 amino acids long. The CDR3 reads CASSSGGQFTQYF. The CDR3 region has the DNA TGTGCCAGCAGTAGCGGGGGGCAGTTCACCCAGTACTTC.

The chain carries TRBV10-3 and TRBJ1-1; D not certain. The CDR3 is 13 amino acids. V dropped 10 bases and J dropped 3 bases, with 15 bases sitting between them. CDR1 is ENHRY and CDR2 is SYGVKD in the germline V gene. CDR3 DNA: TGTGCCACCGCAAAGGAGAGTGACACTGAAGCTTTCTTT. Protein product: CATAKESDTEAFF.

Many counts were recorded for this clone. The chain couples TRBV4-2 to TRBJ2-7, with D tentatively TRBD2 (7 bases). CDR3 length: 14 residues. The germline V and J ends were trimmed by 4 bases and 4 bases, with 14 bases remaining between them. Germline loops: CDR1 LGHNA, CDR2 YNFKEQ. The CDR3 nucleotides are TGTGCCAGCAGCCGGATAGGGGGGGAGTACGAGCAGTACTTC. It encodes CASSRIGGEYEQYF.

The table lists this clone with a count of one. The chain's CDR3 is CASSQETGVYGYTF. CDR3 nucleotide sequence: TGTGCCAGCAGCCAAGAAACAGGCGTTTATGGCTACACCTTC. The chain recombines TRBV3-1 (or the pseudogene TRBV3-2) with TRBJ1-2; weak D call: TRBD1 (5 bases). Trimming stripped 0 bases from V and 5 bases from J, with 10 bases between. Germline V gene data show CDR1 as LGHDT and CDR2 as YNNKEL (reference sequence). The CDR3 length is 14 residues.

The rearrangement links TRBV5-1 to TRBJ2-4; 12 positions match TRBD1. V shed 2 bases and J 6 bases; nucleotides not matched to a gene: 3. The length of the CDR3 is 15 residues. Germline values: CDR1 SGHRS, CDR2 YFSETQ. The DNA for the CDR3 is TGCGCCAGCAGCTTTGGGACAGGGGGCGGAAACATTCAGTACTTC. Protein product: CASSFGTGGGNIQYF.

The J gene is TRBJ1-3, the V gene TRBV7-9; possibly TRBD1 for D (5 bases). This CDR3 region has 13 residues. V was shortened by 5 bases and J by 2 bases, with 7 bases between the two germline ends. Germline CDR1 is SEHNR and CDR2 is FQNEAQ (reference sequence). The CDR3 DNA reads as TGTGCCAGCAGCAGGACACCTGGAAACACCATATATTTT. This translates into CASSRTPGNTIYF. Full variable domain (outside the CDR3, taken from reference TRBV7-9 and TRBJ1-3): DTGVSQNPRHKITKRGQNVTFRCDPISEHNRLYWYRQTLGQGPEFLTYFQNEAQLEKSRLLSDRFSAERPKGSFSTLEIQRTEQGDSAMYLCASSRTPGNTIYFGEGSWLTVV.

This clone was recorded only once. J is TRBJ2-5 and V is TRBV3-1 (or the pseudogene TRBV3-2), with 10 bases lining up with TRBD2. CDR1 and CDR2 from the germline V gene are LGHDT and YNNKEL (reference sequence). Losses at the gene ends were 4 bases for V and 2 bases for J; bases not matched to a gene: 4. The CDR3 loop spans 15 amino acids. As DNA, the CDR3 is TGTGCCAGCAGCCCCGGACTAGCGGTTCAAGAGACCCAGTACTTC. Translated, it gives CASSPGLAVQETQYF.

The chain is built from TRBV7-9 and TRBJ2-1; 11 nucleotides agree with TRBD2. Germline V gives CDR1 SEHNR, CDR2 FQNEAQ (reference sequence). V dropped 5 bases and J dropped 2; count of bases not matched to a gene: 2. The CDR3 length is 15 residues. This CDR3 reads CASSRLAGTYNEQFF. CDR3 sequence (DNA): TGTGCCAGCAGCCGACTAGCGGGGACCTACAATGAGCAGTTCTTC. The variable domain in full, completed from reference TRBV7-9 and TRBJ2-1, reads DTGVSQNPRHKITKRGQNVTFRCDPISEHNRLYWYRQTLGQGPEFLTYFQNEAQLEKSRLLSDRFSAERPKGSFSTLEIQRTEQGDSAMYLCASSRLAGTYNEQFFGPGTRLTVL.

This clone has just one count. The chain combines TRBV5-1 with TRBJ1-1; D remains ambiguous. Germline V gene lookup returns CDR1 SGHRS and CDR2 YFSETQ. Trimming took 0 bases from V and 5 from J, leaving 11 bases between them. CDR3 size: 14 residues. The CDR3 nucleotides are TGCGCCAGCAGCTTGGCCGCGGGTGGGACTGAAGCTTTCTTT. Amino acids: CASSLAAGGTEAFF.

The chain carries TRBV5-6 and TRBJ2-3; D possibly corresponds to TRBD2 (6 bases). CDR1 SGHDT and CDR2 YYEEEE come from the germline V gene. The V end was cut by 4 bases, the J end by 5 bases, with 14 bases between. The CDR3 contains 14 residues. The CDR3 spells CASSVDMGGDTQYF. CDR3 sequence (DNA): TGTGCCAGCAGCGTCGACATGGGGGGAGATACGCAGTATTTT.